One T cell receptor beta chain is described in this entry. The data are from a study of blood T cell repertoires in COVID-19. Study at large: Samples taken during acute and convalescent COVID-19 were collected in the United States, Italy and Spain. Sources were T cells, B-cell-depleted T cells, or PBMCs; the material itself was cDNA or gDNA.

The length of the CDR3 is 17 residues. Trimming took 0 bases from V and 4 from J, leaving 19 bases between them. Germline values: CDR1 SGHDT, CDR2 YYEEEE. Per the authors' pipeline: How many nucleated cells were present was estimated from reference gene primer amplification. The protocol was immunoSEQ multiplex PCR, while the TCRdb copy is restricted to in-frame clones and leaves out a portion. That table gives V, J and clone size, and the DNA gave D and trimming. The table lists around 140,000 clones, around 83% of them singletons. The sequence was collected from a woman aged 55 to 70 with acute or convalescent COVID-19. Sequencing was performed on peripheral blood. V usage is TRBV5-6 and J usage is TRBJ2-5, with a weak D call TRBD2 (6 bases). CDR3 protein: CASSLVYEGRLGETQYF. The CDR3 DNA sequence: TGTGCCAGCAGCTTGGTTTACGAAGGGAGGCTTGGAGAGACCCAGTACTTC.